This passage covers 6 T cell receptor beta chains from one sample sequenced in a study of CD8 T cells in Susac syndrome. Reverse transcription of 0.5 to 1 ug RNA was carried out with random hexamers. A single record per CDR3 protein comes from TCRdb applying MiXCR to the immunoSEQ multiplex PCR reads. The sample consists of about 120,000 distinct CDR3 sequences, around 92% of them appearing once. Material: CD4+ T cells from PBMCs. All receptors come from a human donor with multiple sclerosis.

This chain uses TRBV20-1 with TRBJ1-6; 7 positions agree with TRBD1. V gave up 0 bases and J gave up 5 bases; unmatched junction bases: 1. Germline V lookup: CDR1 DFQATT, CDR2 SNEGSKA (reference sequence). The CDR3 runs 14 residues. In DNA, the CDR3 is TGCAGTGCTAGAGACAGGGGGAATAATTCACCCCTCCACTTT. This gives the protein CSARDRGNNSPLHF.

The V call is TRBV24-1, the J call TRBJ1-2; D gene ambiguous. The CDR3 runs to 14 residues. Trimming cost V 3 bases and J 1 base, with 8 bases left between them. The germline V gene encodes CDR1 KGHDR and CDR2 SFDVKD. The CDR3 region is CATSDPTLNYGYTF. CDR3 bases: TGTGCCACCAGTGATCCCACACTTAACTATGGCTACACCTTC.

DNA for the CDR3: TGCGCCAGCAGCCAAGATCAGACAGGGGGTTATCAGCCCCAGCATTTT. This encodes CASSQDQTGGYQPQHF. V is TRBV4-1 and J is TRBJ1-5, with TRBD1 matching over 9 bases. The ends lost 0 bases at V and 5 bases at J; junction bases unmatched: 5. The V gene's germline CDR1 is MGHRA and CDR2 YSYEKL. CDR3 length: 16 amino acids.

This chain joins TRBV20-1 and TRBJ1-6, with D perhaps matching TRBD1 (5 bases). CDR1 is DFQATT and CDR2 is SNEGSKA in the germline V gene (reference sequence). V dropped 0 bases and J dropped 0 bases, with 9 bases sitting between them. The CDR3 totals 16 residues. The CDR3 protein is CSARDLQGSYNSPLHF. In DNA, the CDR3 is TGCAGTGCTAGAGATCTCCAGGGCTCCTATAATTCACCCCTCCACTTT.

The V call is TRBV3-1, the J call TRBJ2-2, with D maybe TRBD2 (7 bases). Trimming cost V 1 base and J 6 bases, with 15 bases left between them. Germline V gives CDR1 LGHDT, CDR2 YNNKEL (reference sequence). CDR3 length: 16 residues. Here the CDR3 reads CASSQVGGARAGELFF. The CDR3 nucleotides are TGTGCCAGCAGCCAAGTGGGGGGGGCGCGCGCCGGGGAGCTGTTTTTT.

This rearrangement joins TRBV5-4 to TRBJ2-5; perhaps TRBD1 as D (7 bases). V shed 6 bases and J shed 2 bases, with 26 bases lying between them. There are 18 residues in the CDR3. In germline, CDR1 is SGHNT, CDR2 YYREEE (reference sequence). The CDR3 spells CASTRQPGDSLGQETQYF. The CDR3 region has the DNA TGTGCCAGCACGCGTCAACCGGGGGACAGCCTTGGGCAAGAGACCCAGTACTTC.